These 25 T cell receptor beta chains share one sample of origin, sequenced in a study of shared clonotypes between healthy human individuals. CD8 cells classed as naive were CD45RO-negative and positively selected for CCR7, excluding terminally differentiated effector memory CD45RA+ cells. Produced via immunoSEQ multiplex PCR; TCRdb's table is partial and in-frame only. The sample has about 580,000 clones; roughly 98% are singletons. Sequencing was carried out using naive CD8+ T cells sorted from blood. These TCRs come from a man aged 30 to 45 in good health.

CDR3 region: CASSGTEKVDPSNQPQHF. As DNA, the CDR3 is TGTGCCAGCAGTGGGACAGAGAAAGTTGATCCGAGCAATCAGCCCCAGCATTTT. This chain joins TRBV28 and TRBJ1-5, with 7 bases lining up with TRBD1. The CDR3 spans 18 residues. Trimming took 5 bases from V and 1 from J; bases not matched to a gene: 14. Germline V gene lookup returns CDR1 MDHEN and CDR2 SYDVKM.

The chain couples TRBV2 to TRBJ2-1; D ambiguous. The CDR3 runs 11 residues. Germline V gene data show CDR1 as SNHLY and CDR2 as FYNNEI. Trimming took off 10 bases at V and 3 bases at J, with 7 bases between the two ends. Here the CDR3 reads CATRNYNEQFF. The CDR3 DNA is TGTGCCACCAGGAACTACAATGAGCAGTTCTTC.

The CDR3 loop reads CASSFRNGGTVNEQFF. The CDR3 nucleotides read TGTGCCAGCAGCTTCAGGAACGGAGGGACAGTCAATGAGCAGTTCTTC. This chain joins TRBV13 and TRBJ2-1; perhaps TRBD1 as D (7 bases). Germline CDR1 and CDR2: PRHDT and FYEKMQ (reference sequence). Trimming took off 3 bases at V and 6 bases at J, with 18 bases between the two ends. The CDR3 totals 16 residues.

With respect to this clone: This same CDR3 is encoded by further DNA sequences in the sample. The chain has TRBV29-1 and TRBJ2-1; 8 bases are a match to TRBD2. The CDR3 contains 14 residues. V lost 6 bases, J lost 2 bases, and 6 bases stayed unmatched. In germline, CDR1 is SQVTM, CDR2 ANQGSEA. In nucleotides, the CDR3 is TGCAGCGTAGAGCGGGAGAGAGCCTACAATGAGCAGTTCTTC. This gives the protein CSVERERAYNEQFF.

The chain is built from TRBV2 and TRBJ2-7; TRBD2 agrees at 9 bases. In germline, CDR1 is SNHLY, CDR2 FYNNEI. This CDR3 is built from 15 residues. The V gene end was trimmed by 7 bases and the J gene end by 1 base; junction bases not matched to a gene: 8. CDR3 amino acids: CASIGQREASYEQYF. DNA for the CDR3: TGTGCCAGCATCGGCCAGCGGGAGGCGTCCTACGAGCAGTACTTC.

The genes are TRBV7-3 and TRBJ2-7; no definite D call. V dropped 2 bases and J dropped 2 bases, with 10 bases sitting between them. Germline CDR1 SGHTA, CDR2 FQGTGA. There are 14 residues in the CDR3. Here the CDR3 reads CASSLGSGPYEQYF. In nucleotides, the CDR3 is TGTGCCAGCAGCTTAGGGTCAGGTCCCTACGAGCAGTACTTC.

The genes are TRBV7-9 and TRBJ2-2; TRBD2 is a possible D gene (7 bases). V lost 4 bases, J lost 6 bases, and 21 bases lay in between. Germline lookup yields CDR1 SEHNR and CDR2 FQNEAQ (reference sequence). CDR3 size: 17 residues. The CDR3 DNA reads TGTGCCAGCAGCTCAGAATCCGGGCGGGGGCGCGCCGGGGAGCTGTTTTTT. Its protein is CASSSESGRGRAGELFF.

The genes are TRBV7-9 and TRBJ2-1, with D possibly being TRBD1 (6 bases). The CDR3 extends over 13 amino acids. CDR1 and CDR2 (germline): SEHNR, FQNEAQ (reference sequence). Trimming removed 4 bases from V and 12 bases from J, with 16 bases in between. The CDR3 region is CASSYGTSGGQFF. DNA for the CDR3: TGTGCCAGCAGCTACGGGACATCGGGCGGGCAGTTCTTC.

The chain has TRBV4-3 and TRBJ1-5; D possibly corresponds to TRBD1 (5 bases). This CDR3 contains 19 residues. The V end was cut by 0 bases, the J end by 0 bases, with 18 bases between. The germline CDR1 and CDR2 sequences are LGHNA and YSLEER. The CDR3 sequence: CASSQDRVQGSLSNQPQHF. The CDR3 coding sequence is TGCGCCAGCAGCCAAGATCGGGTGCAGGGATCACTTAGCAATCAGCCCCAGCATTTT.

This chain uses TRBV5-4 with TRBJ2-2; D gene uncertain. Trimming took 0 bases from V and 4 from J, leaving 10 bases between them. The CDR3 has 15 residues. Germline CDR1 reads SGHNT; CDR2 reads YYREEE (reference sequence). The CDR3 reads CASSLGGVGTGELFF. In DNA, the CDR3 is TGTGCCAGCAGCTTGGGAGGTGTAGGCACCGGGGAGCTGTTTTTT.

The gene calls are TRBV21-1 and TRBJ2-1; TRBD1, the table's D call, was not compared with the DNA. TRBV21-1 is flagged as a pseudogene. This CDR3 spans 13 amino acids. DNA of the CDR3: TGTCCTGTGAGACACCCGAACAACAATGAGCAGTTCTTC. Protein sequence: CPVRHPNNNEQFF.

V gene TRBV5-5 combines with J gene TRBJ1-2; D possibly corresponds to TRBD1 (5 bases). The CDR3 has 12 residues. V shed 5 bases and J shed 4 bases, with 9 bases lying between them. Germline V gives CDR1 SGHKS, CDR2 YYEKEE (reference sequence). The DNA for the CDR3 is TGTGCCAGCAGTACGGGGGTCTATGGCTACACCTTC. It translates to CASSTGVYGYTF.

The sample holds one count of this clone. The rearrangement uses TRBV28 and TRBJ1-1; tentative D call: TRBD1 (5 bases). Looked up from germline, CDR1 is MDHEN and CDR2 is SYDVKM. The CDR3 covers 15 residues. V lost 5 bases and J 4 bases, leaving 17 bases between the germline ends. In DNA, the CDR3 is TGTGCCAGCAGTCCCCCACAGGAGAGCCTCACTGAAGCTTTCTTT. Its protein is CASSPPQESLTEAFF.

The genes are TRBV28 and TRBJ1-5; D is unclear. Germline V gene lookup returns CDR1 MDHEN and CDR2 SYDVKM. Trimming shortened V by 7 bases and J by 0 bases, and 7 bases separated the two germline ends. This CDR3 is built from 13 residues. The chain's CDR3 is CASTPYSNQPQHF. CDR3 DNA: TGTGCCAGCACCCCCTATAGCAATCAGCCCCAGCATTTT. The variable domain in full, completed from reference TRBV28 and TRBJ1-5, reads DVKVTQSSRYLVKRTGEKVFLECVQDMDHENMFWYRQDPGLGLRLIYFSYDVKMKEKGDIPEGYSVSREKKERFSLILESASTNQTSMYLCASTPYSNQPQHFGDGTRLSIL.

This clone showed up just once. The V gene is TRBV21-1, the J gene TRBJ1-5. TRBV21-1 is labeled a pseudogene. This CDR3 spans 16 amino acids. The CDR3 spells CASSKVGGRTMSPQHF. CDR3 in DNA: TGTGCCAGCAGCAAAGTGGGGGGCAGGACTATGTCGCCCCAGCATTTT.

J is TRBJ2-3 and V is TRBV9; 8 bases are a match to TRBD2. The J segment lost 2 bases and the V segment lost 4 bases, leaving 9 bases of the junction unmatched. There are 16 residues in the CDR3. In germline, CDR1 is SGDLS, CDR2 YYNGEE. The CDR3 spells CASSLNSAGVTDTQYF. The DNA of the CDR3 is TGTGCCAGCAGCCTCAACTCAGCGGGAGTCACAGATACGCAGTATTTT. The whole variable domain, remainder taken from reference TRBV9 and TRBJ2-3, is DSGVTQTPKHLITATGQRVTLRCSPRSGDLSVYWYQQSLDQGLQFLIQYYNGEERAKGNILERFSAQQFPDLHSELNLSSLELGDSALYFCASSLNSAGVTDTQYFGPGTRLTVL.

This chain connects TRBV7-6 to TRBJ2-7, with D unclear. This CDR3 region has 14 residues. From germline, CDR1 is SGHVS and CDR2 FNYEAQ. Trimming removed 0 bases from V and 2 bases from J, with 8 bases in between. For the CDR3, the DNA is TGTGCCAGCAGCTTAGCGGGGTTGACCTACGAGCAGTACTTC. Protein sequence: CASSLAGLTYEQYF.

Notes on this clone: The sample contains more than one DNA sequence encoding this CDR3. The chain recombines TRBV7-2 with TRBJ2-7; D is uncertain. CDR1 is SGHTA and CDR2 is FQGNSA in the germline V gene. V was trimmed by 5 bases and J by 4 bases, leaving 6 bases between them. CDR3 size: 11 residues. CDR3 loop: CASSLSYEQYF. The CDR3 bases are TGTGCCAGCAGCCTCTCGTACGAGCAGTACTTC.

This chain connects TRBV9 to TRBJ2-6; D tentatively fits TRBD1 or TRBD2 (5 bases each). The V end lost 4 bases, the J end lost 2 bases, and 13 bases lay between the germline ends. This CDR3 comprises 16 residues. Germline loops: CDR1 SGDLS, CDR2 YYNGEE. CDR3 DNA: TGTGCCAGCAGCACACGACAGACTACTGGGGCCAACGTCCTGACTTTC. Translated, it gives CASSTRQTTGANVLTF. Full variable domain (remainder filled in from reference TRBV9 and TRBJ2-6): DSGVTQTPKHLITATGQRVTLRCSPRSGDLSVYWYQQSLDQGLQFLIQYYNGEERAKGNILERFSAQQFPDLHSELNLSSLELGDSALYFCASSTRQTTGANVLTFGAGSRLTVL.

This sequence joins TRBV6-1 and TRBJ1-3, with no clear D. Germline V lookup: CDR1 MNHNS, CDR2 SASEGT. The CDR3 totals 15 residues. V gave up 2 bases and J gave up 4 bases, with 12 bases separating them. The CDR3 sequence: CASSEYSQGGNTIYF. CDR3 DNA sequence: TGTGCCAGCAGTGAATATAGTCAAGGGGGAAACACCATATATTTT.

The rearrangement links TRBV7-9 to TRBJ2-1, with TRBD1 as a possible D gene (5 bases). The CDR3 sequence is 15 residues long. V dropped 3 bases and J dropped 7 bases, with 16 bases sitting between them. Germline CDR1 is SEHNR and CDR2 is FQNEAQ (reference sequence). The CDR3 DNA is TGTGCCAGCAGCTTGTCGAGTTCAGGGAAGAATGAGCAGTTCTTC. Amino acid sequence: CASSLSSSGKNEQFF.

V is TRBV15 and J is TRBJ2-2; 9 bases are shared with TRBD1. V lost 0 bases to trimming and J lost 6 bases; unmatched junction nucleotides: 8. This CDR3 spans 17 amino acids. Germline loops: CDR1 LNHNV, CDR2 YYDKDF (reference sequence). CDR3 DNA sequence: TGTGCCACCAGCAGAGATCGGTGGACAGGGGTTTCCGGGGAGCTGTTTTTT. This gives the protein CATSRDRWTGVSGELFF.

V is TRBV7-6 and J is TRBJ2-7; no firm D call. The germline V gene encodes CDR1 SGHVS and CDR2 FNYEAQ. The CDR3 extends over 13 amino acids. The V end lost 4 bases, the J end lost 5 bases, and 12 bases lay between the germline ends. CDR3 bases: TGTGCCAGCAGCTCCGCCCCCCTTAACGAGCAGTACTTC. Translating it yields CASSSAPLNEQYF.

V usage is TRBV4-1 and J usage is TRBJ1-4; 10 bases agree with TRBD1. Unmatched junction bases numbered 6, after V lost 3 bases and J lost 5 bases. Per the germline V gene, CDR1 is MGHRA and CDR2 is YSYEKL. The length of the CDR3 is 16 residues. The CDR3 loop reads CASSQDDRGQNEKLFF. The CDR3 DNA reads as TGCGCCAGCAGCCAGGATGACAGGGGGCAAAATGAAAAACTGTTTTTT.

The J gene is TRBJ2-1, the V gene TRBV7-8; 13 positions match TRBD2. Germline CDR1 SGHVS, CDR2 FQNEAQ. V lost 5 bases to trimming and J lost 3 bases; unmatched junction nucleotides: 1. The CDR3 is 15 residues long. The CDR3 DNA reads as TGTGCCAGCAGCCGGACTAGCGGGAGCTACAATGAGCAGTTCTTC. This codes for CASSRTSGSYNEQFF.